The present T cell receptor beta chain was sequenced within a study of memory CD4+ T cells and cytomegalovirus serostatus. This clone was observed a single time. What it recognizes is unknown. Single viable CD3+CD4+CD8-CD45RO+ cells were sorted as the memory CD4+ T cells. The CDR3 runs to 13 residues. Per germline, CDR1 SEHNR and CDR2 FQNEAQ (reference sequence). Losses at the gene ends were 6 bases for V and 8 bases for J; bases not matched to a gene: 9. Study results and limitations: CMV serostatus prediction reached median AUC approximately 0.96, or 0.89 with US-trained model.

Sequencing used immunoSEQ multiplex PCR; TCRdb keeps in-frame clones, though not all of them. The table lists about 100,000 clones, roughly 80% of them singletons. Sequences were obtained from memory CD4+ T cells from blood. This clonotype was sampled from an adult in good health and CMV-seropositive. The V and J genes are TRBV7-9 and TRBJ1-2; 7 bases are shared with TRBD1. The CDR3 is CASRNQQGSGYTF. As DNA, the CDR3 is TGTGCCAGCAGAAATCAACAGGGGAGCGGCTACACCTTC.